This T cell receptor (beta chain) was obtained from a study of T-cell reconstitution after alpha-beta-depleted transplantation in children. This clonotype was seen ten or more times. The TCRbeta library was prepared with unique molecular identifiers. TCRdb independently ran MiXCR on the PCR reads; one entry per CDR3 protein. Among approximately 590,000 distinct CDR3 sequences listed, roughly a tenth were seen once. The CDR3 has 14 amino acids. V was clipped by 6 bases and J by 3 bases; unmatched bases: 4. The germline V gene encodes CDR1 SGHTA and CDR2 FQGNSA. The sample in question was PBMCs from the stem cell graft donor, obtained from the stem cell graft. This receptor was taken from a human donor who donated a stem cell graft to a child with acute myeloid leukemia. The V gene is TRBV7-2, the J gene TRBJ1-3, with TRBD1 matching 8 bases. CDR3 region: CASRPGGSGNTIYF. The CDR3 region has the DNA TGTGCCAGCAGGCCAGGGGGCAGTGGAAACACCATATATTTT.